The rows below give T cell receptor beta chains drawn from one sample of a study of T cell responses to AZD1222 COVID-19 vaccine. Using immunoSEQ multiplex PCR, the repertoire was profiled, and TCRdb retains in-frame clones only, with some absent. The sample shows over 100,000 clones, roughly nine tenths of them seen only once. This sample comprised peripheral blood, obtained on day 0 of AZD1222 vaccination. These receptors came from an adult in good health. Each CDR3 is given with its conserved first and last residue. A D gene is named only where the DNA matches it firmly. Size tells how often a clone was seen (once, few, many) or the class of an expanded clone, and some rows leave it out.

D gene: .
CDR3 length: 15
J gene: TRBJ1-5
clone size: few
V gene: TRBV19
CDR3 protein: CASSWPTGFNQPQHF
CDR3 DNA: TGTGCCAGTAGTTGGCCGACAGGCTTCAATCAGCCCCAGCATTTT

D gene: .
CDR3 length: 17
J gene: TRBJ2-7
clone size: .
V gene: TRBV27
CDR3 protein: CASSLSRAGAFTYEQYF
CDR3 DNA: TGTGCCAGCAGTTTATCGAGGGCAGGGGCCTTTACCTACGAGCAGTACTTC

D gene: .
CDR3 length: 12
J gene: TRBJ1-2
clone size: .
V gene: TRBV3-1/TRBV3-2
CDR3 protein: CASSQGSEGYTF
CDR3 DNA: TGTGCCAGCAGCCAAGGGTCCGAGGGCTACACCTTC

D gene: .
CDR3 length: 16
J gene: TRBJ1-3
clone size: .
V gene: TRBV15
CDR3 protein: CATSRDRPGGGNTIYF
CDR3 DNA: TGTGCCACCAGCAGAGATCGGCCCGGAGGTGGAAACACCATATATTTT

D gene: .
CDR3 length: 14
J gene: TRBJ1-2
clone size: .
V gene: TRBV28
CDR3 protein: CASAGPQGSRGYTF
CDR3 DNA: TGTGCCAGCGCTGGACCTCAGGGTTCGCGCGGCTACACCTTC

D gene: TRBD2
CDR3 length: 15
J gene: TRBJ2-1
clone size: .
V gene: TRBV5-1
CDR3 protein: CASSPGTSGSHEQFF
CDR3 DNA: TGCGCCAGCAGCCCCGGGACTAGCGGGAGTCATGAGCAGTTCTTC

D gene: .
CDR3 length: 14
J gene: TRBJ1-4
clone size: .
V gene: TRBV19
CDR3 protein: CASSTRGLNEKLFF
CDR3 DNA: TGTGCCAGTAGTACCCGGGGCCTTAATGAAAAACTGTTTTTT

D gene: .
CDR3 length: 13
J gene: TRBJ2-1
clone size: .
V gene: TRBV6-6
CDR3 protein: CASGREAYNEQFF
CDR3 DNA: TGTGCCAGCGGCAGGGAGGCCTACAATGAGCAGTTCTTC

D gene: .
CDR3 length: 15
J gene: TRBJ2-7
clone size: .
V gene: TRBV5-1
CDR3 protein: CASSFGTGGAYEQYF
CDR3 DNA: TGCGCCAGCAGCTTTGGAACAGGGGGGGCCTACGAGCAGTACTTC

D gene: TRBD2
CDR3 length: 14
J gene: TRBJ2-4
clone size: .
V gene: TRBV6-5
CDR3 protein: CASSSSGSGNIQYF
CDR3 DNA: TGTGCCAGCAGTTCTAGCGGGAGCGGAAACATTCAGTACTTC

D gene: .
CDR3 length: 14
J gene: TRBJ1-6
clone size: medium-sized
V gene: TRBV12-2
CDR3 protein: CASRRDRASSPLHF
CDR3 DNA: TGTGCAAGTCGCAGGGACAGGGCCAGTTCACCCCTCCACTTT

D gene: TRBD1
CDR3 length: 15
J gene: TRBJ2-6
clone size: .
V gene: TRBV19
CDR3 protein: CASSMRGPGANVLTF
CDR3 DNA: TGTGCCAGTAGTATGAGGGGGCCTGGGGCCAACGTCCTGACTTTC

D gene: .
CDR3 length: 13
J gene: TRBJ2-1
clone size: .
V gene: TRBV7-9
CDR3 protein: CAGAYLSYNEQFF
CDR3 DNA: TGTGCCGGGGCCTACCTCTCCTACAATGAGCAGTTCTTC

D gene: TRBD2
CDR3 length: 17
J gene: TRBJ2-2
clone size: .
V gene: TRBV27
CDR3 protein: CASRKGARGSHTGELFF
CDR3 DNA: TGTGCCAGCAGAAAAGGGGCTCGCGGGAGTCACACCGGGGAGCTGTTTTTT

D gene: .
CDR3 length: 15
J gene: TRBJ1-4
clone size: .
V gene: TRBV6-5
CDR3 protein: CATRTSGSGNEKLFF
CDR3 DNA: TGTGCCACCCGTACATCGGGGTCGGGTAATGAAAAACTGTTTTTT

D gene: .
CDR3 length: 17
J gene: TRBJ1-2
clone size: .
V gene: TRBV21-1
CDR3 protein: CASSNPPVKRGRYGYTF
CDR3 DNA: TGTGCCAGCAGCAATCCACCGGTGAAGAGGGGGAGGTATGGCTACACCTTC

D gene: .
CDR3 length: 15
J gene: TRBJ2-7
clone size: .
V gene: TRBV4-2
CDR3 protein: CASSQGFLVGYEQYF
CDR3 DNA: TGTGCCAGCAGCCAAGGCTTTTTGGTCGGCTACGAGCAGTACTTC

D gene: TRBD1
CDR3 length: 15
J gene: TRBJ1-1
clone size: .
V gene: TRBV6-5
CDR3 protein: CASSYSPDRVTEAFF
CDR3 DNA: TGTGCCAGCAGTTACTCCCCCGACAGGGTCACTGAAGCTTTCTTT

D gene: TRBD2
CDR3 length: 15
J gene: TRBJ2-1
clone size: once
V gene: TRBV18
CDR3 protein: CASSPGLAGYNEQFF
CDR3 DNA: TGTGCCAGCTCACCGGGACTAGCCGGTTACAATGAGCAGTTCTTC

D gene: TRBD2
CDR3 length: 14
J gene: TRBJ2-3
clone size: .
V gene: TRBV3-1/TRBV3-2
CDR3 protein: CASGLAGLTDTQYF
CDR3 DNA: TGTGCCAGCGGCTTAGCGGGGCTCACAGATACGCAGTATTTT

D gene: .
CDR3 length: 17
J gene: TRBJ2-1
clone size: few
V gene: TRBV28
CDR3 protein: CASSPLGKGQTYNEQFF
CDR3 DNA: TGTGCCAGCAGCCCTCTGGGTAAGGGCCAAACCTACAATGAGCAGTTCTTC

D gene: .
CDR3 length: 15
J gene: TRBJ1-5
clone size: .
V gene: TRBV10-3
CDR3 protein: CAVSAGENSNQPQHF
CDR3 DNA: TGTGCCGTCAGTGCCGGGGAGAATAGCAATCAGCCCCAGCATTTT

D gene: TRBD1
CDR3 length: 14
J gene: TRBJ1-6
clone size: .
V gene: TRBV19
CDR3 protein: CASSPGGPNSPLHF
CDR3 DNA: TGTGCCAGTAGTCCAGGGGGTCCAAATTCACCCCTCCACTTT

D gene: TRBD2
CDR3 length: 17
J gene: TRBJ2-1
clone size: .
V gene: TRBV24-1
CDR3 protein: CATSDEVAGVRYNEQFF
CDR3 DNA: TGTGCCACCAGTGATGAGGTAGCGGGAGTCAGATACAATGAGCAGTTCTTC

D gene: .
CDR3 length: 11
J gene: TRBJ1-2
clone size: .
V gene: TRBV28
CDR3 protein: CASRGADGYTF
CDR3 DNA: TGTGCCAGCAGGGGGGCGGATGGCTACACCTTC

D gene: TRBD1
CDR3 length: 11
J gene: TRBJ1-6
clone size: .
V gene: TRBV28
CDR3 protein: CASSDRDSLHF
CDR3 DNA: TGTGCCAGCAGTGACAGGGATTCCCTCCACTTT

D gene: .
CDR3 length: 11
J gene: TRBJ2-5
clone size: .
V gene: TRBV20-1
CDR3 protein: CSARTQETQYF
CDR3 DNA: TGCAGTGCTAGGACACAAGAGACCCAGTACTTC

D gene: .
CDR3 length: 19
J gene: TRBJ2-6
clone size: .
V gene: TRBV6-2/TRBV6-3
CDR3 protein: CASSYTIGTGGSGANVLTF
CDR3 DNA: TGTGCCAGCAGTTATACCATCGGGACTGGGGGATCTGGGGCCAACGTCCTGACTTTC

D gene: .
CDR3 length: 14
J gene: TRBJ2-5
clone size: .
V gene: TRBV5-1
CDR3 protein: CASSLAGSKETQYF
CDR3 DNA: TGCGCCAGCAGCTTGGCTGGGTCAAAAGAGACCCAGTACTTC

D gene: .
CDR3 length: 15
J gene: TRBJ1-2
clone size: .
V gene: TRBV28
CDR3 protein: CASSSGPTPNYGYTF
CDR3 DNA: TGTGCCAGCAGTTCGGGCCCCACCCCGAACTATGGCTACACCTTC

D gene: .
CDR3 length: 13
J gene: TRBJ2-2
clone size: .
V gene: TRBV10-2
CDR3 protein: CASSVQGPGELFF
CDR3 DNA: TGCGCCAGCAGTGTCCAGGGGCCCGGGGAGCTGTTTTTT

D gene: .
CDR3 length: 17
J gene: TRBJ2-2
clone size: few
V gene: TRBV18
CDR3 protein: CASSPMVRGAGTGELFF
CDR3 DNA: TGTGCCAGCTCACCAATGGTCAGAGGGGCCGGGACCGGGGAGCTGTTTTTT

D gene: .
CDR3 length: 14
J gene: TRBJ2-3
clone size: .
V gene: TRBV28
CDR3 protein: CASSRRSGTDTQYF
CDR3 DNA: TGTGCCAGCAGTCGGAGGTCGGGCACAGATACGCAGTATTTT

D gene: TRBD2
CDR3 length: 15
J gene: TRBJ2-7
clone size: .
V gene: TRBV6-1
CDR3 protein: CASSEAQAGGDEQYF
CDR3 DNA: TGTGCCAGCAGTGAAGCCCAAGCGGGAGGCGACGAGCAGTACTTC

D gene: .
CDR3 length: 19
J gene: TRBJ2-3
clone size: .
V gene: TRBV5-1
CDR3 protein: CASSLRGVARSTSTDTQYF
CDR3 DNA: TGCGCCAGCAGCTTGAGGGGTGTGGCGCGGAGCACTAGCACAGATACGCAGTATTTT

D gene: .
CDR3 length: 18
J gene: TRBJ1-2
clone size: .
V gene: TRBV28
CDR3 protein: CASSLSRGGRGQNYGYTF
CDR3 DNA: TGTGCCAGCAGTTTATCGAGGGGGGGCAGGGGACAAAACTATGGCTACACCTTC

D gene: .
CDR3 length: 14
J gene: TRBJ2-7
clone size: .
V gene: TRBV6-5
CDR3 protein: CASSRGDPRHEQYF
CDR3 DNA: TGTGCCAGCAGCCGAGGGGACCCTCGACACGAGCAGTACTTC

D gene: .
CDR3 length: 16
J gene: TRBJ2-1
clone size: .
V gene: TRBV24-1
CDR3 protein: CATSDSGTTLYNEQFF
CDR3 DNA: TGTGCCACCAGTGACTCCGGGACAACTCTGTACAATGAGCAGTTCTTC

D gene: TRBD1
CDR3 length: 14
J gene: TRBJ2-7
clone size: .
V gene: TRBV5-1
CDR3 protein: CASSPWDRAYEQYF
CDR3 DNA: TGCGCCAGCAGCCCGTGGGACAGGGCCTACGAGCAGTACTTC

D gene: .
CDR3 length: 16
J gene: TRBJ1-5
clone size: .
V gene: TRBV28
CDR3 protein: CASTPGTRAGNQPQHF
CDR3 DNA: TGTGCCAGCACCCCAGGGACTAGGGCAGGCAATCAGCCCCAGCATTTT

D gene: .
CDR3 length: 13
J gene: TRBJ1-2
clone size: .
V gene: TRBV6-1
CDR3 protein: CASSDPQGRGYTF
CDR3 DNA: TGTGCCAGCAGTGACCCACAGGGACGTGGCTACACCTTC

D gene: .
CDR3 length: 14
J gene: TRBJ2-4
clone size: once
V gene: TRBV28
CDR3 protein: CASSSQGGLNIQYF
CDR3 DNA: TGTGCCAGCAGTTCCCAGGGGGGTCTGAACATTCAGTACTTC

D gene: .
CDR3 length: 15
J gene: TRBJ1-2
clone size: .
V gene: TRBV24-1
CDR3 protein: CATSRSEPWAYGYTF
CDR3 DNA: TGTGCCACCAGTAGGTCGGAACCCTGGGCCTATGGCTACACCTTC

D gene: .
CDR3 length: 11
J gene: TRBJ2-1
clone size: .
V gene: TRBV20-1
CDR3 protein: CSGGTNNEQFF
CDR3 DNA: TGCAGTGGCGGGACAAACAATGAGCAGTTCTTC

D gene: TRBD2
CDR3 length: 16
J gene: TRBJ2-5
clone size: once
V gene: TRBV7-3
CDR3 protein: CASSLRADTGGETQYF
CDR3 DNA: TGTGCCAGCAGCTTAAGGGCCGACACGGGGGGAGAGACCCAGTACTTC

D gene: .
CDR3 length: 15
J gene: TRBJ1-2
clone size: .
V gene: TRBV4-2
CDR3 protein: CASSQAANSNYGYTF
CDR3 DNA: TGTGCCAGCAGCCAAGCGGCCAATTCTAACTATGGCTACACCTTC

D gene: .
CDR3 length: 13
J gene: TRBJ2-7
clone size: few
V gene: TRBV2
CDR3 protein: CATQGVGDYEQYF
CDR3 DNA: TGTGCCACACAAGGAGTAGGAGACTACGAGCAGTACTTC

D gene: .
CDR3 length: 15
J gene: TRBJ2-7
clone size: once
V gene: TRBV15
CDR3 protein: CATSRARGVDYEQYF
CDR3 DNA: TGTGCCACCAGCAGAGCGAGGGGGGTAGACTACGAGCAGTACTTC

D gene: .
CDR3 length: 15
J gene: TRBJ2-5
clone size: .
V gene: TRBV24-1
CDR3 protein: CATSAATVVQETQYF
CDR3 DNA: TGTGCCACCAGTGCCGCGACTGTAGTCCAAGAGACCCAGTACTTC

D gene: TRBD2
CDR3 length: 17
J gene: TRBJ2-1
clone size: .
V gene: TRBV5-1
CDR3 protein: CASSLARIAGHYNEQFF
CDR3 DNA: TGCGCCAGCAGCTTGGCCAGAATAGCGGGACACTACAATGAGCAGTTCTTC

D gene: .
CDR3 length: 11
J gene: TRBJ2-7
clone size: .
V gene: TRBV5-1
CDR3 protein: CASSLEGEQYF
CDR3 DNA: TGCGCCAGCAGCTTGGAGGGCGAGCAGTACTTC

D gene: .
CDR3 length: 13
J gene: TRBJ2-2
clone size: .
V gene: TRBV5-1
CDR3 protein: CASSLVVAGELFF
CDR3 DNA: TGCGCCAGCAGCTTGGTGGTCGCCGGGGAGCTGTTTTTT

D gene: .
CDR3 length: 14
J gene: TRBJ1-1
clone size: once
V gene: TRBV28
CDR3 protein: CASSLYLEGTEAFF
CDR3 DNA: TGTGCCAGCAGTTTATACCTGGAGGGCACTGAAGCTTTCTTT